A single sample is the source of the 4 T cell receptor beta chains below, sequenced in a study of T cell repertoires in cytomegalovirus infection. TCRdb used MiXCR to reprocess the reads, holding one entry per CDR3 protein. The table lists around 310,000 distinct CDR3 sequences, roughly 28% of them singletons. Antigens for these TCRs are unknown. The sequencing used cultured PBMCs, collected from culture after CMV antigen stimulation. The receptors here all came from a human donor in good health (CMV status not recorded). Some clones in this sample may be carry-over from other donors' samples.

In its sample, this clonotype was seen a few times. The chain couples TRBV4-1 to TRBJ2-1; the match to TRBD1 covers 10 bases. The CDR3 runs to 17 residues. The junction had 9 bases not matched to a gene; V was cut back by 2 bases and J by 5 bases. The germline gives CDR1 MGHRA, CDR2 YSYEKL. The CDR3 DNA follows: TGCGCCAGCAGCCAATCCGCGGGACAGGGGATCAACAATGAGCAGTTCTTC. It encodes CASSQSAGQGINNEQFF.

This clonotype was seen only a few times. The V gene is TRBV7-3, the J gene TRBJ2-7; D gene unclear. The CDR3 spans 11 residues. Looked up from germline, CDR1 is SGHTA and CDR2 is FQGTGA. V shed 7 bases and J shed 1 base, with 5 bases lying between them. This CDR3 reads CASTQSYEQYF. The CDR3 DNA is TGTGCCAGCACCCAGTCCTACGAGCAGTACTTC.

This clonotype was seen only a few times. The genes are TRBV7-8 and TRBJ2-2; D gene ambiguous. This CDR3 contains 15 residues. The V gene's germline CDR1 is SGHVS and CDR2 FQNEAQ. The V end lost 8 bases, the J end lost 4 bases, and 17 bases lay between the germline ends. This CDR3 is CASSTGRTLTGELFF. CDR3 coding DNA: TGTGCCAGCTCCACCGGGCGGACCCTCACCGGGGAGCTGTTTTTT.

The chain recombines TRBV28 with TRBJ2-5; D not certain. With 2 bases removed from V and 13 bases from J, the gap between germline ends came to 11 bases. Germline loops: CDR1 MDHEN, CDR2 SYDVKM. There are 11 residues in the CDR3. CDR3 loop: CASSLKTVMYF. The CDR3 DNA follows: TGTGCCAGCAGTTTAAAGACTGTGATGTACTTC.